Below, 27 T cell receptor beta chains from the same sample are listed, as sequenced in a study of PD-1 blockade in classical Hodgkin lymphoma. Brentuximab vedotin exposure varied among the patients, all of whom had relapsed after autologous stem cell transplantation. Applied to thawed PBMCs, magnetic negative selection was the method used to isolate CD8+ T cells. The data were produced by immunoSEQ multiplex PCR, yet TCRdb's version contains in-frame clones alone and is incomplete. The sample holds about 27,000 clones; about 90% are singletons and the top ten take roughly 6.2%. The sequencing here drew on CD8+ T cells from blood, taken at baseline. Source of these receptors: a human donor with classical Hodgkin lymphoma.

J is TRBJ2-7 and V is TRBV25-1, with 7 bases fitting TRBD2. The CDR3 length is 14 residues. The V segment lost 4 bases and the J segment 5 bases; nucleotides outside the gene matches: 8. Germline V lookup: CDR1 MGHDK, CDR2 SYGVNS. The CDR3, as DNA: TGTGCCAGCAGTGGGTGGGAGGGCCTTGACGAGCAGTACTTC. Translated: CASSGWEGLDEQYF.

The gene calls are TRBV7-9 and TRBJ2-7, with 7 nucleotides matching TRBD1. Germline-derived CDR1 and CDR2 are SEHNR and FQNEAQ (reference sequence). V lost 3 bases, J lost 4 bases, and 6 bases stayed unmatched. The CDR3 has 14 residues. The DNA for the CDR3 is TGTGCCAGCAGCTTTGACAGGGAGACTTACGAGCAGTACTTC. This codes for CASSFDRETYEQYF.

The rearrangement links TRBV2 to TRBJ1-2, with 9 bases that match TRBD1. The J segment lost 8 bases and the V segment lost 10 bases, leaving 11 bases of the junction unmatched. The CDR3 is 13 amino acids. CDR1 is SNHLY, CDR2 FYNNEI, per germline. The CDR3 region is CATTGQGSAGYTF. The CDR3 DNA sequence: TGTGCCACCACAGGACAGGGGTCAGCGGGCTACACCTTC.

V and J are TRBV9 and TRBJ1-4; D unresolved. Germline-derived CDR1 and CDR2 are SGDLS and YYNGEE. There are 12 residues in the CDR3. V lost 2 bases and J 13 bases, leaving 12 bases between the germline ends. The CDR3 nucleotides read TGTGCCAGCAGCGTCGACCGGGGAGTACTGTTTTTT. Translating it yields CASSVDRGVLFF.

J is TRBJ2-7 and V is TRBV2; TRBD1 matches at 8 bases. The CDR3 is 11 residues long. Unmatched junction bases numbered 1, after V lost 8 bases and J lost 4 bases. Germline lookup yields CDR1 SNHLY and CDR2 FYNNEI. As DNA, the CDR3 is TGTGCCAGCCGGACAGGGTACGAGCAGTACTTC. Protein sequence: CASRTGYEQYF.

The J gene is TRBJ1-5, the V gene TRBV5-6; 8 nucleotides align to TRBD1. J lost 9 bases, V lost 0 bases, and 5 bases had no gene match. Per germline, CDR1 SGHDT and CDR2 YYEEEE. The CDR3 covers 14 residues. The CDR3 nucleotides read TGTGCCAGCAGCTTGGGGTCAGGGGGCTGGCCCCAGCATTTT. It is translated as CASSLGSGGWPQHF.

In DNA form, the CDR3 reads TGTGCCAGCAGTTTAACGGGGAACCAAAACATTCAGTACTTC. This sequence encodes CASSLTGNQNIQYF. The chain joins TRBV27 to TRBJ2-4; tentatively, D is TRBD2 (5 bases). V lost 2 bases and J lost 5, with 10 bases in between. Germline V gives CDR1 MNHEY, CDR2 SMNVEV (reference sequence). This CDR3 contains 14 residues.

This chain joins TRBV19 and TRBJ2-1; possible D gene TRBD2, 5 bases. The CDR3 extends over 15 amino acids. Germline V lookup: CDR1 LNHDA, CDR2 SQIVND (reference sequence). V lost 7 bases, J lost 1 base, and 14 bases lay in between. The CDR3 here is CASKGLAGSYNEQFF. CDR3 DNA sequence: TGTGCCAGTAAAGGGCTAGCCGGTTCCTACAATGAGCAGTTCTTC.

The chain has TRBV29-1 and TRBJ2-1, with TRBD2 identical over 9 bases. V shed 0 bases, J shed 3 bases, and the junction held 6 bases outside the gene matches. There are 16 residues in the CDR3. Germline V gene data show CDR1 as SQVTM and CDR2 as ANQGSEA. In DNA form, the CDR3 reads TGCAGCGTTGAAGACCCAGGCGGGAGGGACTACAATGAGCAGTTCTTC. Protein sequence: CSVEDPGGRDYNEQFF.

This clone has only one observation. The chain is built from TRBV25-1 and TRBJ2-6; no clear D. The CDR3 runs to 16 residues. Germline V gives CDR1 MGHDK, CDR2 SYGVNS. Trimming left V 3 bases short and J 4 bases short, with 13 bases between. CDR3 in DNA: TGTGCCAGCAGTGAGGCTCCCGGGTCCGGGGCCAACGTCCTGACTTTC. This sequence encodes CASSEAPGSGANVLTF. The variable domain in full, completed from reference TRBV25-1 and TRBJ2-6, reads EADIYQTPRYLVIGTGKKITLECSQTMGHDKMYWYQQDPGMELHLIHYSYGVNSTEKGDLSSESTVSRIRTEHFPLTLESARPSHTSQYLCASSEAPGSGANVLTFGAGSRLTVL.

This chain joins TRBV5-8 and TRBJ2-2; TRBD2 might be the D (5 bases). V was shortened by 3 bases and J by 7 bases, with 7 bases between the two germline ends. The CDR3 is 12 residues long. Germline loops: CDR1 SGHTS, CDR2 YDEGEE. The CDR3 loop reads CASSSGNGELFF. CDR3 bases: TGTGCCAGCAGCTCGGGAAACGGGGAGCTGTTTTTT. Full variable domain (remainder filled in from reference TRBV5-8 and TRBJ2-2): EAGVTQSPTHLIKTRGQQATLRCSPISGHTSVYWYQQALGLGLQFLLWYDEGEERNRGNFPPRFSGRQFPNYSSELNVNALELEDSALYLCASSSGNGELFFGEGSRLTVL.

The chain employs TRBV9 and TRBJ2-6, with D hard to call. The CDR3 extends over 14 amino acids. CDR1 is SGDLS, CDR2 YYNGEE, per germline. Trimming left V 8 bases short and J 1 base short, with 10 bases between. CDR3 region: CARSKGSGANVLTF. CDR3 sequence (DNA): TGTGCCAGAAGCAAGGGATCTGGGGCCAACGTCCTGACTTTC.

The chain joins TRBV5-4 to TRBJ2-7; either TRBD1 or TRBD2 may fit D (5 bases each). With 4 bases removed from V and 4 bases from J, the gap between germline ends came to 9 bases. This CDR3 is built from 12 residues. The germline gives CDR1 SGHNT, CDR2 YYREEE (reference sequence). CDR3: CASSTGPYEQYF. Written as DNA, the CDR3 is TGTGCCAGCAGCACGGGGCCGTACGAGCAGTACTTC. Based on the CDR3 plus reference TRBV5-4 and TRBJ2-7, the full variable domain is ETGVTQSPTHLIKTRGQQVTLRCSSQSGHNTVSWYQQALGQGPQFIFQYYREEENGRGNFPPRFSGLQFPNYSSELNVNALELDDSALYLCASSTGPYEQYFGPGTRLTVT.

This sequence joins TRBV5-4 and TRBJ2-1; 7 bases map to TRBD2. CDR3 length: 13 amino acids. After removal of 10 bases from V and 2 bases from J, the junction contained 6 bases not matched to a gene. Germline CDR1 is SGHNT and CDR2 is YYREEE (reference sequence). The CDR3 DNA follows: TGTGCCTCGCGGAGCGGGACCTACAATGAGCAGTTCTTC. Translation: CASRSGTYNEQFF.

This chain uses TRBV9 with TRBJ2-4, with D perhaps given as TRBD1 or TRBD2 (6 bases each). Germline values: CDR1 SGDLS, CDR2 YYNGEE. V was clipped by 0 bases and J by 8 bases, with 18 bases between them. This CDR3 contains 16 residues. CDR3 region: CASSVDDSGAGDIQYF. The DNA for the CDR3 is TGTGCCAGCAGCGTAGATGATTCGGGGGCCGGAGACATTCAGTACTTC.

The chain joins TRBV4-1 to TRBJ2-3; either TRBD1 or TRBD2 may fit D (5 bases each). CDR3 length: 17 amino acids. Germline V gene data show CDR1 as MGHRA and CDR2 as YSYEKL. V shed 0 bases and J shed 1 base, with 14 bases lying between them. The CDR3 loop is CASSQDIGAGRTDTQYF. In DNA form, the CDR3 reads TGCGCCAGCAGCCAAGATATCGGGGCAGGTCGCACAGATACGCAGTATTTT.

This sequence joins TRBV28 and TRBJ2-3, with 14 bases lining up with TRBD2. CDR3 length equals 18 residues. With 6 bases clipped from V and 6 bases from J, the junction kept 14 bases outside the gene matches. CDR1 and CDR2 from the germline V gene are MDHEN and SYDVKM. In nucleotides, the CDR3 is TGTGCCAGCAGCCCCGGGACTAGCGGGAGCGCCAGGGGGGATACGCAGTATTTT. The encoded protein is CASSPGTSGSARGDTQYF. The variable domain in full, with the rest retrieved from reference TRBV28 and TRBJ2-3, is DVKVTQSSRYLVKRTGEKVFLECVQDMDHENMFWYRQDPGLGLRLIYFSYDVKMKEKGDIPEGYSVSREKKERFSLILESASTNQTSMYLCASSPGTSGSARGDTQYFGPGTRLTVL.

The V gene is TRBV27, the J gene TRBJ2-5, with no clear D. In germline, CDR1 is MNHEY, CDR2 SMNVEV (reference sequence). This CDR3 is 11 amino acids long. V was trimmed by 7 bases and J by 4 bases, leaving 7 bases between them. CDR3 amino acids: CASMKGETQYF. The CDR3 DNA follows: TGTGCCAGCATGAAGGGAGAGACCCAGTACTTC.

The chain is built from TRBV5-1 and TRBJ2-2, with 10 bases identical to TRBD2. Per the germline V gene, CDR1 is SGHRS and CDR2 is YFSETQ. This CDR3 is 18 amino acids long. Losses at the gene ends were 0 bases for V and 1 base for J; bases not matched to a gene: 6. CDR3 bases: TGCGCCAGCAGCTTGGGATCCGGGACTAGCGAGAACACCGGGGAGCTGTTTTTT. Protein product: CASSLGSGTSENTGELFF. Filled out from reference TRBV5-1 and TRBJ2-2, the complete variable domain reads KAGVTQTPRYLIKTRGQQVTLSCSPISGHRSVSWYQQTPGQGLQFLFEYFSETQRNKGNFPGRFSGRQFSNSRSEMNVSTLELGDSALYLCASSLGSGTSENTGELFFGEGSRLTVL.

This clone was counted a single time. The chain employs TRBV5-4 and TRBJ2-7; D unclear. The CDR3 runs to 14 residues. The V end was cut by 0 bases, the J end by 1 base, with 8 bases between. Germline assignment: CDR1 SGHNT and CDR2 YYREEE (reference sequence). The CDR3, as DNA: TGTGCCAGCAGCTTGGGACCCGCGTCCTACGAGCAGTACTTC. This gives the protein CASSLGPASYEQYF.

The chain links TRBV11-2 to TRBJ1-1; a possible D gene is TRBD1 (5 bases). Germline loops: CDR1 SGHAT, CDR2 FQNNGV. Between the trimmed V and J ends, which lost 2 bases and 5 bases, there was a span of 9 bases. The CDR3 extends over 13 amino acids. DNA for the CDR3: TGTGCCAGCAGCTTACAGGGCCCGACTGAAGCTTTCTTT. Its translation: CASSLQGPTEAFF.

The chain uses TRBV19 and TRBJ2-1; no reliable D call. CDR1 LNHDA and CDR2 SQIVND come from the germline V gene (reference sequence). The CDR3 totals 14 residues. With 6 bases removed from V and 2 bases from J, the gap between germline ends came to 11 bases. The CDR3 loop is CASRIGQTYNEQFF. Written as DNA, the CDR3 is TGTGCCAGTAGGATTGGGCAAACCTACAATGAGCAGTTCTTC.

This clone came up a few times. The genes are TRBV7-2 and TRBJ1-5, with 11 bases fitting TRBD1. Trimming removed 0 bases from V and 3 bases from J; junction bases left unmatched: 7. Germline loops: CDR1 SGHTA, CDR2 FQGNSA. This CDR3 contains 18 residues. CDR3 region: CASSLAWTGGESNQPQHF. The CDR3 coding sequence is TGTGCCAGCAGCTTAGCGTGGACAGGGGGCGAATCCAATCAGCCCCAGCATTTT.

V and J are TRBV28 and TRBJ1-1; D is unclear. The V end was cut by 3 bases, the J end by 6 bases, with 14 bases between. The germline gives CDR1 MDHEN, CDR2 SYDVKM. The CDR3 totals 14 residues. The CDR3: CASSLEGRRAEAFF. Here the CDR3 DNA reads TGTGCCAGCAGTTTGGAGGGTCGGCGTGCTGAAGCTTTCTTT.

The chain carries TRBV4-2 and TRBJ2-3, with D unresolved. Per the germline V gene, CDR1 is LGHNA and CDR2 is YNFKEQ. Trimming removed 0 bases at V and 3 bases at J, with 4 bases between. There are 13 residues in the CDR3. CDR3 residues: CASSQDLTDTQYF. CDR3 DNA: TGTGCCAGCAGCCAAGACCTTACAGATACGCAGTATTTT.

The chain employs TRBV6-6 and TRBJ2-7, with D possibly being TRBD1 (6 bases). Trimming took off 5 bases at V and 2 bases at J, with 10 bases between the two ends. This CDR3 contains 13 residues. Germline values: CDR1 MNHNY, CDR2 SVGAGI (reference sequence). As DNA, the CDR3 is TGTGCCAGCAGTCCCAACAGGGCCTACGAGCAGTACTTC. Translation gives CASSPNRAYEQYF.

V usage is TRBV7-9 and J usage is TRBJ2-3, with a possible D match to TRBD2 (6 bases). V shed 9 bases and J shed 3 bases, with 19 bases lying between them. CDR3 length: 15 amino acids. Germline CDR1 reads SEHNR; CDR2 reads FQNEAQ (reference sequence). The CDR3 bases are TGTGCCAGACCCCTCCAAGCGGGCACGACAGATACGCAGTATTTT. Encoded protein: CARPLQAGTTDTQYF.